This paragraph covers one T cell receptor beta chain sequence. The CDR3 length is 12 residues. The germline CDR1 and CDR2 sequences are MNHNY and SVGAGI (reference sequence). Trimming removed 4 bases at V and 11 bases at J, with 14 bases between. These data belong to a study of T cell changes during pregnancy in multiple sclerosis. Repertoires were generated with immunoSEQ multiplex PCR, while TCRdb's copy carries only in-frame clones and drops some. The data contain around 48,000 clones, roughly 90% of them singletons. The chain joins TRBV6-6 to TRBJ2-5; D gene uncertain. The sequenced sample was CD8+ T cells from peripheral blood mononuclear cells, obtained before pregnancy. The clonotype originates from a female donor with multiple sclerosis, enrolled in a pregnancy study. CDR3 protein: CASSSLVVAQYF. DNA of the CDR3: TGTGCCAGCAGTTCCCTGGTTGTGGCACAGTACTTC.